Listed here are 32 T cell receptor beta chains from one sample, sequenced in a study of metastatic and nonmetastatic thyroid tumors. Using MiXCR, TCRdb reanalyzed the PCR reads. The table shows about 19,000 clones, with around 33% occurring only once. No patient received treatment before thyroid surgery. Sequencing was done on a sample of tumor tissue. All receptors come from a female donor with papillary thyroid cancer or a benign thyroid nodule (not recorded which). Some clones in this sample may be carry-over from other donors' samples.

CDR3 region: CASTLAGGYVEQYF. The CDR3 coding sequence is TGCGCCAGCACGCTAGCGGGGGGGTATGTCGAGCAGTACTTC. J is TRBJ2-7 and V is TRBV5-1; 12 nucleotides match TRBD2. Trimming took 6 bases from V and 6 from J; bases not matched to a gene: 7. This CDR3 spans 14 amino acids. The germline V gene encodes CDR1 SGHRS and CDR2 YFSETQ.

This clone was recorded a few times. CDR3: CSAPGGGSDTQYF. CDR3 in DNA: TGCAGTGCTCCTGGGGGGGGGTCGGATACGCAGTATTTT. The chain is built from TRBV20-1 and TRBJ2-3, with 7 bases aligning to TRBD2. Per germline, CDR1 DFQATT and CDR2 SNEGSKA (reference sequence). Unmatched junction bases numbered 8, after V lost 5 bases and J lost 6 bases. The CDR3 runs 13 residues.

The chain links TRBV6-1 to TRBJ2-2, with D perhaps TRBD1 (6 bases). The germline gives CDR1 MNHNS, CDR2 SASEGT. The CDR3 has 15 amino acids. V was clipped by 3 bases and J by 1 base, with 9 bases between them. DNA for the CDR3: TGTGCCAGCAGTGATAAACAGGGGAACACCGGGGAGCTGTTTTTT. This encodes CASSDKQGNTGELFF.

V usage is TRBV28 and J usage is TRBJ2-1; 7 positions match TRBD1. The CDR3 has 17 amino acids. The V segment lost 6 bases and the J segment 1 base; nucleotides outside the gene matches: 12. The germline V gene has CDR1 MDHEN and CDR2 SYDVKM. CDR3 sequence reads: CASSRRTGRGSYNEQFF. DNA of the CDR3: TGTGCCAGCAGCCGAAGGACAGGAAGGGGGTCCTACAATGAGCAGTTCTTC.

The chain joins TRBV3-1 to TRBJ1-6; no firm D call. The germline V gene encodes CDR1 LGHDT and CDR2 YNNKEL (reference sequence). The CDR3 loop spans 16 amino acids. V was pared by 3 bases and J by 2 bases, with 11 bases between. The chain's CDR3 is CASSQNPGTYNSPLHF. CDR3 bases: TGTGCCAGCAGCCAGAACCCTGGGACCTATAATTCACCCCTCCACTTT. The full variable domain, rest sourced from reference TRBV3-1 and TRBJ1-6, is DTAVSQTPKYLVTQMGNDKSIKCEQNLGHDTMYWYKQDSKKFLKIMFSYNNKELIINETVPNRFSPKSPDKAHLNLHINSLELGDSAVYFCASSQNPGTYNSPLHFGNGTRLTVT.

CDR3 bases: TGTGCCAGCAGTTTATTGATCTACGAGCAGTACTTC. Translating gives CASSLLIYEQYF. The gene calls are TRBV28 and TRBJ2-7, with unresolved D. Deletions cut 1 base from V and 3 bases from J, with 4 bases between. Germline CDR1 is MDHEN and CDR2 is SYDVKM. The CDR3 length is 12 residues.

This clone was counted only a few times. The chain recombines TRBV6-1 with TRBJ1-2, with a possible D match to TRBD1 (5 bases). The germline V gene has CDR1 MNHNS and CDR2 SASEGT. The germline V and J ends were trimmed by 5 bases and 0 bases, with 19 bases remaining between them. This CDR3 is 17 amino acids long. The CDR3 loop reads CASSKWDESIANYGYTF. The CDR3 DNA sequence: TGTGCCAGCAGTAAATGGGACGAGTCTATCGCTAACTATGGCTACACCTTC.

There are a few counts of this clone. The V and J genes are TRBV4-1 and TRBJ2-2; D remains unclear. This CDR3 region has 15 residues. Trimming removed 0 bases at V and 7 bases at J, with 12 bases between. Germline values: CDR1 MGHRA, CDR2 YSYEKL. The CDR3 DNA reads as TGCGCCAGCAGCCAAGAGGGGATAGGGCACGGGGAGCTGTTTTTT. The encoded protein is CASSQEGIGHGELFF.

V is TRBV6-5 and J is TRBJ2-3; a possible D gene is TRBD1 (6 bases). With 0 bases removed from V and 3 bases from J, the gap between germline ends came to 16 bases. The CDR3 consists of 17 residues. CDR1 and CDR2 from the germline V gene are MNHEY and SVGAGI. CDR3 residues: CASSYSMDSAGTDTQYF. The CDR3 region has the DNA TGTGCCAGCAGTTACTCGATGGACAGCGCAGGGACAGATACGCAGTATTTT.

In regard to this clone: It may be a read error: a sequence one base away is much more abundant. J is TRBJ2-7 and V is TRBV6-1; D call uncertain. The length of the CDR3 is 13 residues. The germline V and J ends were trimmed by 5 bases and 6 bases, with 14 bases remaining between them. Germline CDR1 is MNHNS and CDR2 is SASEGT. The CDR3 coding sequence is TGTGCCAGCAGTTTGGGCCGATGTGGCGAGCAGTACTTC. Amino acids: CASSLGRCGEQYF.

CDR3 residues: CASSPRDARDGYTF. CDR3 in DNA: TGTGCCAGCAGCCCCAGGGACGCCAGGGATGGCTACACCTTC. This chain uses TRBV9 with TRBJ1-2, with D possibly being TRBD1 (5 bases). In germline, CDR1 is SGDLS, CDR2 YYNGEE. This CDR3 spans 14 amino acids. The V end was cut by 4 bases, the J end by 6 bases, with 16 bases between.

V usage is TRBV20-1 and J usage is TRBJ2-3; no clear D. The V gene lost 8 bases and the J gene lost 2 bases, with 14 bases spanning the gap. CDR1 and CDR2 (germline): DFQATT, SNEGSKA (reference sequence). The CDR3 sequence is 13 residues long. The CDR3 DNA follows: TGCAGTCCACAGACGCATCCCACAGATACGCAGTATTTT. Protein product: CSPQTHPTDTQYF.

The rearrangement links TRBV20-1 to TRBJ2-7; 11 bases are shared with TRBD2. Germline values: CDR1 DFQATT, CDR2 SNEGSKA (reference sequence). V lost 4 bases and J lost 2; bases outside the gene matches: 7. The CDR3 sequence is 15 residues long. The CDR3 is CSATTPTSGTYEQYF. CDR3 bases: TGCAGTGCTACAACCCCGACTAGCGGGACCTACGAGCAGTACTTC.

V and J are TRBV20-1 and TRBJ1-5; D is undetermined. CDR1 and CDR2 from the germline V gene are DFQATT and SNEGSKA (reference sequence). The CDR3 is 14 amino acids. V was shortened by 0 bases and J by 2 bases, with 8 bases between the two germline ends. CDR3 sequence: CSARDRRGNQPQHF. CDR3 coding DNA: TGCAGTGCTAGAGATAGGAGAGGCAATCAGCCCCAGCATTTT.

The chain couples TRBV4-1 to TRBJ2-7; 10 positions agree with TRBD1. The germline CDR1 and CDR2 sequences are MGHRA and YSYEKL. The length of the CDR3 is 14 residues. Unmatched junction bases numbered 5, after V lost 5 bases and J lost 4 bases. The CDR3 spells CASSSRQGAYEQYF. CDR3 nucleotides: TGCGCCAGCAGCTCACGACAGGGGGCTTACGAGCAGTACTTC.

The CDR3 region is CASSPSSVREQYF. As DNA, the CDR3 is TGTGCCAGCAGCCCTAGTTCTGTACGGGAGCAGTACTTC. The chain links TRBV12-3 or TRBV12-4 to TRBJ2-7, with D unclear. This CDR3 is 13 amino acids long. The V end was cut by 6 bases, the J end by 7 bases, with 16 bases between.

The V call is TRBV20-1, the J call TRBJ2-7; the D gene is possibly TRBD1 (5 bases). The ends were cut back, 0 bases at V and 3 bases at J, with 15 bases in the middle. The CDR3 contains 15 residues. The germline gives CDR1 DFQATT, CDR2 SNEGSKA (reference sequence). CDR3 sequence reads: CSARDPGALGYEQYF. The DNA for the CDR3 is TGCAGTGCTAGAGATCCTGGGGCCCTGGGCTACGAGCAGTACTTC.

The chain employs TRBV4-1 and TRBJ2-5, with TRBD2 matching 8 bases. The V gene end was trimmed by 2 bases and the J gene end by 1 base; junction bases not matched to a gene: 9. From germline, CDR1 is MGHRA and CDR2 YSYEKL. CDR3 length: 17 amino acids. Written as DNA, the CDR3 is TGCGCCAGCAGCCAAAAGCTTCTAGCGGGCCTCCAAGAGACCCAGTACTTC. The encoded protein is CASSQKLLAGLQETQYF.

V gene TRBV28 combines with J gene TRBJ1-2; 12 bases line up with TRBD1. Trimming at V came to 5 bases and at J to 8 bases, leaving 15 bases not matched to a gene. In germline, CDR1 is MDHEN, CDR2 SYDVKM. The CDR3 contains 17 residues. The CDR3 DNA reads as TGTGCCAGCAGTCCCAGGGGCCCGGGACAGGGGGCGCACGGCTACACCTTC. Translating gives CASSPRGPGQGAHGYTF.

The chain carries TRBV28 and TRBJ2-1; 10 bases align to TRBD1. CDR1 and CDR2 (germline): MDHEN, SYDVKM. The CDR3 covers 14 residues. V trimming: 8 bases; J trimming: 6 bases; junction bases outside the gene matches: 7. As DNA, the CDR3 is TGTGCCAGCTCCTCATGGACAGGGGGCAATGAGCAGTTCTTC. It yields the protein CASSSWTGGNEQFF.

This clone has just a few counts. V and J are TRBV2 and TRBJ1-2; 7 positions match TRBD1. CDR1 SNHLY and CDR2 FYNNEI come from the germline V gene. Trimming removed 8 bases from V and 5 bases from J; junction bases left unmatched: 14. The CDR3 runs 15 residues. CDR3 in amino acids: CASWDPRQGLYGYTF. The DNA of the CDR3 is TGTGCCAGCTGGGACCCCAGACAGGGCCTTTATGGCTACACCTTC.

The chain has TRBV2 and TRBJ2-1, with 7 bases identical to TRBD1. The V segment lost 7 bases and the J segment 5 bases; nucleotides outside the gene matches: 14. This CDR3 comprises 16 residues. The germline CDR1 and CDR2 sequences are SNHLY and FYNNEI. The CDR3 DNA reads as TGTGCCAGCACCGGAAAGGGGGCCAACCTAAACAATGAGCAGTTCTTC. It encodes CASTGKGANLNNEQFF.

CDR3 protein: CASSLISGGRITGELFF. CDR3 DNA sequence: TGCGCCAGCAGCTTAATCTCAGGCGGGAGGATCACCGGGGAGCTGTTTTTT. The chain carries TRBV5-1 and TRBJ2-2; 8 bases map to TRBD2. With 2 bases clipped from V and 4 bases from J, the junction kept 10 bases outside the gene matches. This CDR3 has 17 amino acids. CDR1 is SGHRS, CDR2 YFSETQ, per germline.

The chain couples TRBV5-1 to TRBJ2-1; D could derive from TRBD1 or TRBD2 (6 bases each). V was cut by 7 bases and J by 7 bases, with 18 bases left in between. The CDR3 contains 14 residues. Germline loops: CDR1 SGHRS, CDR2 YFSETQ. The CDR3 sequence is CASEGTNRGNEQFF. The CDR3 DNA is TGCGCCAGCGAGGGGACAAATCGGGGGAATGAGCAGTTCTTC. Together with reference TRBV5-1 and TRBJ2-1, the CDR3 gives the full variable domain: KAGVTQTPRYLIKTRGQQVTLSCSPISGHRSVSWYQQTPGQGLQFLFEYFSETQRNKGNFPGRFSGRQFSNSRSEMNVSTLELGDSALYLCASEGTNRGNEQFFGPGTRLTVL.

This clone was detected a few times. This chain uses TRBV15 with TRBJ1-2; 7 bases line up with TRBD1. Germline CDR1 reads LNHNV; CDR2 reads YYDKDF (reference sequence). The CDR3 consists of 16 residues. Germline trimming cut 7 bases from V and 0 bases from J; bases unmatched to any gene: 11. CDR3 nucleotides: TGTGCCACCAACCCGGATCAGGGGGTTCCTAACTATGGCTACACCTTC. Translated: CATNPDQGVPNYGYTF.

The V and J genes are TRBV4-1 and TRBJ2-5; 8 bases align to TRBD1. The CDR3 runs 16 residues. With 4 bases clipped from V and 3 bases from J, the junction kept 10 bases outside the gene matches. CDR1 is MGHRA and CDR2 is YSYEKL in the germline V gene. The CDR3 reads CASSPQGARGKETQYF. CDR3 DNA sequence: TGCGCCAGCAGCCCTCAGGGGGCCCGCGGGAAAGAGACCCAGTACTTC.

The rearrangement joins TRBV10-3 to TRBJ1-6; maybe TRBD1 (5 bases). Germline loops: CDR1 ENHRY, CDR2 SYGVKD. V was pared by 6 bases and J by 6 bases, with 15 bases between. The CDR3 contains 15 residues. In DNA form, the CDR3 reads TGTGCCATCAGACCTCAAGGGGTGCGTAATTCACCCCTCCACTTT. This encodes CAIRPQGVRNSPLHF.

This clone was counted a few times. Written as DNA, the CDR3 is TGTGCCAGCAGTTCGCTAGGAGGACATCCCTTACGAGGGAACTATGGCTACACCTTC. It translates to CASSSLGGHPLRGNYGYTF. The chain has TRBV28 and TRBJ1-2; possible D gene TRBD1, 5 bases. The CDR3 runs 19 residues. Germline loops: CDR1 MDHEN, CDR2 SYDVKM. V lost 4 bases and J lost 2, with 26 bases in between.

This clone was picked up a small number of times. V usage is TRBV15 and J usage is TRBJ2-3; TRBD2 is a possible D gene (6 bases). This CDR3 region has 15 residues. With 0 bases removed from V and 1 base from J, the gap between germline ends came to 8 bases. From germline, CDR1 is LNHNV and CDR2 YYDKDF (reference sequence). The CDR3 DNA sequence: TGTGCCACCAGCAGAGAGTGGGGGGGCACAGATACGCAGTATTTT. It translates to CATSREWGGTDTQYF.

This clone was counted a few times. V usage is TRBV12-3 or TRBV12-4 and J usage is TRBJ1-1; possible D gene TRBD1, 5 bases. V lost 1 base and J lost 4, with 10 bases in between. This CDR3 contains 14 residues. The CDR3 sequence is CASSLGGAGTEAFF. The CDR3 DNA is TGTGCCAGCAGTTTAGGAGGGGCGGGCACTGAAGCTTTCTTT.

In regard to this clone: This may stem from a read error, because a much larger clone lies one nucleotide away. Other DNA sequences in the sample encode the same CDR3. This sequence joins TRBV28 and TRBJ1-2; no reliable D call. The V end lost 8 bases, the J end lost 4 bases, and 11 bases lay between the germline ends. Germline values: CDR1 MDHEN, CDR2 SYDVKM. This CDR3 is built from 12 residues. As DNA, the CDR3 is TGTGCCAGCTACCGCCATCTCTATGGCTACACCTTC. Protein product: CASYRHLYGYTF.

This clone was counted between two and nine times. The chain uses TRBV28 and TRBJ2-3; 7 bases are shared with TRBD2. Germline V lookup: CDR1 MDHEN, CDR2 SYDVKM. Trimming at V came to 3 bases and at J to 15 bases, leaving 9 bases not matched to a gene. The CDR3 loop spans 12 amino acids. The CDR3, as DNA: TGTGCCAGCAGTTTTATGGGAGGGCCTGGATATTTT. Its translation is CASSFMGGPGYF.